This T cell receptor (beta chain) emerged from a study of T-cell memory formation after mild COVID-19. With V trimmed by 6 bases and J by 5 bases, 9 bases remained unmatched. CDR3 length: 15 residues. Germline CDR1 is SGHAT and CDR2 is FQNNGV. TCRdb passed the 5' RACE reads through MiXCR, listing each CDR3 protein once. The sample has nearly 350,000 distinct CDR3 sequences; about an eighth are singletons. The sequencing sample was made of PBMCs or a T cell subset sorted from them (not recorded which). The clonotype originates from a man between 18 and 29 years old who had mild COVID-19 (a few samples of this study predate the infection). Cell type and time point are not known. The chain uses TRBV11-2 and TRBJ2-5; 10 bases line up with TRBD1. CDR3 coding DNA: TGTGCCAGCAGTTCCGGGACAGGGGTCCGGGAGACCCAGTACTTC. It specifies CASSSGTGVRETQYF. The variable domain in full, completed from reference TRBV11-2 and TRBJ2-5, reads EAGVAQSPRYKIIEKRQSVAFWCNPISGHATLYWYQQILGQGPKLLIQFQNNGVVDDSQLPKDRFSAERLKGVDSTLKIQPAKLEDSAVYLCASSSGTGVRETQYFGPGTRLLVL.